This TCR beta chain was captured by sequencing in a study of shared clonotypes between healthy human individuals (dated by TCRdb to 2020 to 2022). Regarding the study in general: A couple of women and three men aged 18 to 49 years were included in the cohort. For each donor, three plates each were used for CD4 naive and CD4 memory, two plates were used for CD8 naive, and one plate was used for CD8 memory. To estimate repertoire size and how much clonotypes are shared between individuals, the study performed deep sequencing of blood TCR repertoires from roughly five healthy adults. To increase sequencing depth and limit assay-specific biases, different laboratories used diverse techniques to prepare libraries and sequence TCR repertoires. Each donor's leukapheresis produced roughly between roughly 0.85 and 10 billion PBMCs.

TCR CDR3 regions were amplified from genomic DNA by multiplex PCR using the deep immunoSEQ assay. For each cell subset, the extracted genomic DNA was distributed evenly across all wells of several immunoSEQ 96-well plates, and each plate served as one replicate. For sorted subsets, each replicate PCR was loaded with 200 ng genomic DNA, equivalent to some 31,000 T cell genomes. Purified libraries were quantified with a Qubit 3.0 fluorometer, sized on a Bioanalyzer 2100, and re-quantified with the KAPA Library Quantification kit. A separate single-read 150-cycle Illumina NextSeq 550 flow cell was used to sequence each immunoSEQ 96-well plate. Concerning the study's data processing: The immunoSEQ output contained only junctional sequences without quality scores, so filtering could not match that applied to full-length reads. Sequences were annotated with PyIR, a Python wrapper for IgBLAST v1.9, and V/J genes and CDR3 were assigned using IMGT germline references. Reads were filtered out if the reads had weak V/J assignments (E-value above 1e-6), no CDR3, stop codons, out-of-frame junctions, or ambiguous translated residues. V3J clonotypes were defined as sequences sharing an identical inferred V gene, J gene, and CDR3 amino acid sequence. The percentage overlap between two repertoires was calculated by dividing the number of shared unique clonotypes by the size of the smaller repertoire. RTK rarefaction, the Chao1 estimator, and Recon v2.1 estimates of unobserved clonotypes were used to assess repertoire richness. Generation probabilities were computed with OLGA for all TCRbeta clonotypes obtained by the gDNA method from several donors. TCRdb holds this immuneACCESS table with in-frame rearrangements only. Some clones are missing; in checked studies, unresolved V genes explain under half, and the rest has no known cause. V and J calls and clone size are given by that table; D and trimming were obtained from the DNA. The sample data list roughly 2.2 million clones, and 85% to 95% of these were observed just once. The ten most abundant clones make up around 0.38% of the sample.

As regards this clone: The clone's antigen remains unknown. Base qualities were left out, and no much larger clone turns up one base away.

What the authors observed across the whole study: Compared with non-shared clonotypes, the clonotypes found in all four sorted-subset donors had higher generation probabilities. Because the study included a small number of donors, the genetic and exposure-history diversity represented was limited. Pairwise subsampling led to the expectation that sequencing depth would affect the degree of clonotype sharing among donors. Estimated clonotype richness was generally larger for naive than for memory subsets. Sampling was restricted to blood, and TCR repertoires in tissues likely differ from the TCR repertoires found in blood. About 5% of naive CD4, 3% to 3.5% of naive CD8, approximately 2.2% of memory CD4, and less than 0.45% of memory CD8 clonotypes were shared across four donors. Even with the large sequencing depth, rarefaction of the sorted-subset datasets indicated that sequencing was incomplete.

The donors were healthy, HIV-negative adults who had no recently reported acute infections or vaccinations. All donors were Caucasian adults living in Nashville, Tennessee, USA. CD4+ T cells were enriched by magnetic negative selection; naive cells were then positively selected on CD45RA, and the negative fraction formed the memory subset. Blood was obtained by leukapheresis, after which PBMCs were separated by Ficoll-Histopaque density gradient centrifugation and cryopreserved in liquid nitrogen vapor phase. Analytical flow cytometry was used to check the purity and quantity of every magnetically sorted T cell population. Genomic DNA was isolated from each sorted fraction and quantified by UV absorbance on a Nanodrop 2000c. The source is a man aged 18 to 30 in good health. Some clones in this sample may be carry-over from other donors' samples. The sample consisted of naive CD4+ T cells from PBMCs. Reading the label with the study, this specimen's cell subset or site is: CD45RA+ positively selected.

The DNA sequence is TGTGCCAGCAGAGCCGGGCCATCCCGTCCGCAGTACTTC. Translated, it reads CASRAGPSRPQYF. The rearranged chain carries TRBV6-5 and TRBJ2-7, with no D gene named confidently. The germline V gene supplies CDR1 MNHEY and CDR2 SVGAGI. The trim is 6 bases for V and 9 bases for J, with a gap of 18 bases between the germline ends. Inclusive of the bounding cysteine and phenylalanine, the CDR3 is 13 residues long. The entry retains the CDR3 DNA only, 39 bases that are in frame from base 1.